Reported below is one T cell receptor beta chain. The authors ran a second PCR of 7 to 11 cycles using a sample-barcoded 5' primer and a J-beta primer mix. TCRdb re-called the 5' RACE reads through MiXCR, storing one row per CDR3 protein. This table holds approximately 810,000 distinct CDR3 sequences, 25% to 35% found once. The CDR3 is 15 amino acids. Germline CDR1 SGHTA, CDR2 FQGNSA. V lost 6 bases and J lost 2, with 16 bases in between. This record comes from a study of blood T cells in healthy people across ages. This sequence was found in an elderly woman in good health. The sequenced sample was blood. V and J are TRBV7-2 and TRBJ2-5; no definite D call. The CDR3 region is CASSRDARSQETQYF. DNA for the CDR3: TGTGCCAGCAGTCGAGATGCGCGGAGTCAAGAGACCCAGTACTTC.